One sample yielded the 14 T cell receptor beta chains listed below, sequenced in a study of OX40 agonist ivuxolimab in advanced cancers. Clones were sequenced by immunoSEQ multiplex PCR, and TCRdb holds only the in-frame ones, with some missing. The sample includes about 100,000 clones, around nine tenths seen only once; the top ten take 0.15% to 0.2%. The specimen comprised CD4+ or CD8+ T cells sorted from blood, sampled in a trial of the OX40 agonist ivuxolimab. The receptors stem from an adult with an advanced solid tumor such as melanoma, head and neck, liver or kidney cancer.

The genes are TRBV6-6 and TRBJ1-2; D ambiguous. With 1 base removed from V and 6 bases from J, the gap between germline ends came to 6 bases. The CDR3 length is 12 residues. Germline V gene sequence: CDR1 MNHNY, CDR2 SVGAGI (reference sequence). CDR3 DNA: TGTGCCAGCAGTTACTTGTCGGATGGCTACACCTTC. This encodes CASSYLSDGYTF.

This clone was recorded once. This sequence joins TRBV7-2 and TRBJ2-1; 8 nucleotides line up with TRBD2. The CDR3 runs to 16 residues. Germline V CDR1 and CDR2: SGHTA, FQGNSA. The V gene end was trimmed by 0 bases and the J gene end by 5 bases; junction bases not matched to a gene: 6. The CDR3: CASSLAGTRPHNEQFF. The DNA of the CDR3 is TGTGCCAGCAGCTTAGCCGGGACTAGGCCCCACAATGAGCAGTTCTTC.

The gene calls are TRBV2 and TRBJ2-7, with D possibly being TRBD1 or TRBD2 (5 bases each). The germline V gene has CDR1 SNHLY and CDR2 FYNNEI. The CDR3 spans 15 residues. The V and J ends lost 6 bases and 1 base respectively, with 16 bases between them. CDR3 region: CASREWGLASYEQYF. CDR3 nucleotides: TGTGCCAGCAGGGAATGGGGGTTGGCGTCCTACGAGCAGTACTTC.

V gene TRBV7-9 combines with J gene TRBJ2-4; 7 nucleotides line up with TRBD1. The length of the CDR3 is 13 residues. The V segment lost 4 bases and the J segment 14 bases; nucleotides outside the gene matches: 11. From germline, CDR1 is SEHNR and CDR2 FQNEAQ (reference sequence). The CDR3 region is CASSSDSRDSEYF. DNA for the CDR3: TGTGCCAGCAGCTCGGACTCCCGGGACAGCGAGTACTTC.

The CDR3 nucleotides are TGTGCCAGCAGCTTTGTGACAGGGGGCACCGGGGAGCTGTTTTTT. This encodes CASSFVTGGTGELFF. The chain recombines TRBV7-3 with TRBJ2-2, with 9 bases lining up with TRBD1. The V gene's germline CDR1 is SGHTA and CDR2 FQGTGA. With V trimmed by 3 bases and J by 4 bases, 3 bases remained unmatched. The CDR3 has 15 residues.

This chain joins TRBV30 and TRBJ1-1; D unclear. This CDR3 comprises 12 residues. Germline CDR1 reads GTSNPN; CDR2 reads SVGIG (reference sequence). Trimming cost V 4 bases and J 3 bases, with 9 bases left between them. CDR3 residues: CAWKQSYTEAFF. CDR3 DNA: TGTGCCTGGAAACAGTCTTACACTGAAGCTTTCTTT.

This rearrangement joins TRBV6-5 to TRBJ2-7; 7 nucleotides align to TRBD1. The germline CDR1 and CDR2 sequences are MNHEY and SVGAGI. V lost 2 bases, J lost 3 bases, and 7 bases stayed unmatched. The length of the CDR3 is 15 residues. The CDR3 sequence: CASSYGQVGIYEQYF. CDR3 coding DNA: TGTGCCAGCAGTTACGGACAGGTGGGAATCTACGAGCAGTACTTC.

The chain is built from TRBV28 and TRBJ1-5, with a tentative D call TRBD1 (6 bases). V was trimmed by 3 bases and J by 9 bases, leaving 18 bases between them. Germline assignment: CDR1 MDHEN and CDR2 SYDVKM. The CDR3 runs to 15 residues. CDR3 DNA: TGTGCCAGCAGTTTTCGCCGACAGGCGGGGGGGCCCCAGCATTTT. Residues: CASSFRRQAGGPQHF.

This chain joins TRBV6-6 and TRBJ1-5; 8 bases agree with TRBD1. In germline, CDR1 is MNHNY, CDR2 SVGAGI (reference sequence). Losses at the gene ends were 2 bases for V and 2 bases for J; bases not matched to a gene: 2. This CDR3 region has 15 residues. The CDR3 region is CASSYAQGGNQPQHF. The CDR3 nucleotides read TGTGCCAGCAGTTACGCACAGGGGGGCAATCAGCCCCAGCATTTT.

The V and J genes are TRBV28 and TRBJ2-2, with TRBD2 identical over 10 bases. Germline CDR1 is MDHEN and CDR2 is SYDVKM. The CDR3 loop spans 17 amino acids. Losses at the gene ends were 5 bases for V and 1 base for J; bases not matched to a gene: 7. CDR3 region: CASSQSSGRGNTGELFF. CDR3 bases: TGTGCCAGCAGTCAATCTAGCGGGAGAGGGAACACCGGGGAGCTGTTTTTT.

This rearrangement joins TRBV5-4 to TRBJ2-1; TRBD2 matches 7 bases. Looked up from germline, CDR1 is SGHNT and CDR2 is YYREEE (reference sequence). J lost 4 bases, V lost 5 bases, and 12 bases had no gene match. The CDR3 totals 16 residues. The CDR3: CASSSGWLAEYNEQFF. The CDR3, as DNA: TGTGCCAGCAGTTCAGGTTGGCTAGCGGAGTACAATGAGCAGTTCTTC.

The rearrangement joins TRBV6-4 to TRBJ1-6, with a tentative D call TRBD1 (6 bases). CDR1 is MRHNA, CDR2 SNTAGT, per germline. V was clipped by 0 bases and J by 9 bases, with 12 bases between them. The CDR3 runs 15 residues. The CDR3 reads CASSDSGGRGSPLHF. DNA for the CDR3: TGTGCCAGCAGTGACTCAGGGGGAAGGGGTTCACCCCTCCACTTT.

This chain connects TRBV6-5 to TRBJ2-1, with D perhaps matching TRBD2 (6 bases). CDR3 size: 15 residues. Trimming removed 9 bases at V and 1 base at J, with 16 bases between. The germline gives CDR1 MNHEY, CDR2 SVGAGI. CDR3 sequence: CARNPPSGSYNEQFF. Written as DNA, the CDR3 is TGTGCCAGAAATCCTCCGAGCGGGTCCTACAATGAGCAGTTCTTC.

This chain links TRBV5-1 with TRBJ2-7, with 11 positions matching TRBD2. There are 16 residues in the CDR3. The J segment lost 1 base and the V segment lost 1 base, leaving 4 bases of the junction unmatched. From germline, CDR1 is SGHRS and CDR2 YFSETQ. The CDR3 here is CASSLTSGRKSYEQYF. The CDR3 DNA reads as TGCGCCAGCAGCTTGACTAGCGGGAGAAAGTCCTACGAGCAGTACTTC.